The 30 T cell receptor beta chains presented below share a single source sample, sequenced in a study of vaccination effects on CD4 cells after COVID-19. Antigen-specific CD4+ T cells were expanded (with viral peptide pools) by the ViraFEST assay ahead of sequencing. Subsequent to roughly 9 days of culture, CD4+ T cells were isolated. It was two doses of either the BNT162b2 or mRNA-1273 vaccine that participants received. TCRdb's table, derived via immunoSEQ multiplex PCR, lists solely in-frame clones and lacks some. This table has roughly 70,000 clones, under 85% appearing once. These receptors lack a known antigen. The material was CD4+ T cells from PBMCs cultured with HCoV-OC43 spike peptides, obtained after COVID-19 vaccination. Noted subset: HCoV-OC43 spike overlapping peptide pool stimulation. These receptors were taken from a human donor who received a COVID-19 vaccine.

The chain has TRBV5-5 and TRBJ2-5, with TRBD2 as a possible D gene (7 bases). This CDR3 is 14 amino acids long. Trimming pared 4 bases from V and 7 bases from J, leaving 17 bases between. Germline V gene sequence: CDR1 SGHKS, CDR2 YYEKEE (reference sequence). The CDR3 bases are TGTGCCAGCAGCGGGGGGGGCAGTCAAAGGACCCAGTACTTC. Translating gives CASSGGGSQRTQYF.

This chain links TRBV27 with TRBJ1-4, with D possibly being TRBD1 (5 bases). Per germline, CDR1 MNHEY and CDR2 SMNVEV (reference sequence). Trimming took 6 bases from V and 7 from J, leaving 15 bases between them. The CDR3 spans 14 residues. The CDR3 sequence is CASSRQGSSEKLFF. Written as DNA, the CDR3 is TGTGCCAGCAGCCGGCAGGGTTCTAGTGAAAAACTGTTTTTT. The full variable domain, completed using reference TRBV27 and TRBJ1-4, is EAQVTQNPRYLITVTGKKLTVTCSQNMNHEYMSWYRQDPGLGLRQIYYSMNVEVTDKGDVPEGYKVSRKEKRNFPLILESPSPNQTSLYFCASSRQGSSEKLFFGSGTQLSVL.

This clone has a handful of counts. The chain carries TRBV7-2 and TRBJ2-5, with D possibly being TRBD2 (5 bases). The germline V and J ends were trimmed by 1 base and 7 bases, with 10 bases remaining between them. This CDR3 is built from 13 residues. Germline loops: CDR1 SGHTA, CDR2 FQGNSA. CDR3 coding DNA: TGTGCCAGCAGCTTAGTCGGGGTTGGGACCCAGTACTTC. Its protein is CASSLVGVGTQYF.

The chain employs TRBV6-6 and TRBJ2-7; D perhaps matches TRBD2 (6 bases). This CDR3 is 15 amino acids long. Per germline, CDR1 MNHNY and CDR2 SVGAGI (reference sequence). V lost 2 bases and J 0 bases, leaving 11 bases between the germline ends. CDR3 loop: CASSYGAGSSYEQYV. The CDR3 region has the DNA TGTGCCAGCAGTTACGGGGCGGGGAGCTCCTACGAGCAGTACGTC.

The chain links TRBV28 to TRBJ2-2, with D perhaps matching TRBD1 (5 bases). Trimming took off 8 bases at V and 4 bases at J, with 17 bases between the two ends. The CDR3 totals 15 residues. CDR1 and CDR2 from the germline V gene are MDHEN and SYDVKM. CDR3 DNA sequence: TGTGCCAGCCACGAATCATCAGGGTCCACCGGGGAGCTGTTTTTT. Protein sequence: CASHESSGSTGELFF.

The chain combines TRBV30 with TRBJ2-1; D possibly uses TRBD1 or TRBD2 (6 bases each). The CDR3 spans 16 residues. CDR1 is GTSNPN and CDR2 is SVGIG in the germline V gene (reference sequence). V was shortened by 2 bases and J by 3 bases, with 17 bases between the two germline ends. In DNA form, the CDR3 reads TGTGCCTGGAGTCTACCCGTCGGGGGCGGCTACAATGAGCAGTTCTTC. It encodes CAWSLPVGGGYNEQFF.

The gene calls are TRBV9 and TRBJ1-5; possibly TRBD1 for D (6 bases). V lost 0 bases and J 5 bases, leaving 12 bases between the germline ends. The CDR3 is made up of 15 amino acids. Germline loops: CDR1 SGDLS, CDR2 YYNGEE. This chain's CDR3 is CASSVGAGADQPQHF. The DNA for the CDR3 is TGTGCCAGCAGCGTAGGGGCGGGGGCCGATCAGCCCCAGCATTTT.

This clone was detected only once. This rearrangement joins TRBV11-2 to TRBJ1-1; 7 bases are shared with TRBD1. The J segment lost 4 bases and the V segment lost 4 bases, leaving 15 bases of the junction unmatched. This CDR3 region has 17 residues. CDR1 and CDR2 (germline): SGHAT, FQNNGV. The CDR3 protein is CASSSLTRQGRGTEAFF. Written as DNA, the CDR3 is TGTGCCAGCAGCTCCTTAACTCGACAGGGACGCGGCACTGAAGCTTTCTTT.

The chain couples TRBV19 to TRBJ2-3; D could derive from TRBD1 or TRBD2 (6 bases each). V dropped 6 bases and J dropped 7 bases, with 14 bases sitting between them. Germline V gives CDR1 LNHDA, CDR2 SQIVND (reference sequence). The CDR3 runs 13 residues. CDR3 in DNA: TGTGCCAGTAGCGAGGGGGGTCCTAATACGCAGTATTTT. Translated, it gives CASSEGGPNTQYF.

The V call is TRBV5-1, the J call TRBJ2-5; TRBD2 is a possible D gene (6 bases). Germline V gene data show CDR1 as SGHRS and CDR2 as YFSETQ. The germline V and J ends were trimmed by 1 base and 5 bases, with 12 bases remaining between them. CDR3 length: 14 residues. This CDR3 is CASSLSSGGETQYF. Here the CDR3 DNA reads TGCGCCAGCAGCTTGAGTAGTGGAGGGGAGACCCAGTACTTC. Full variable domain (remainder filled in from reference TRBV5-1 and TRBJ2-5): KAGVTQTPRYLIKTRGQQVTLSCSPISGHRSVSWYQQTPGQGLQFLFEYFSETQRNKGNFPGRFSGRQFSNSRSEMNVSTLELGDSALYLCASSLSSGGETQYFGPGTRLLVL.

This clone appeared a few times. V usage is TRBV29-1 and J usage is TRBJ2-2; TRBD2 matches 8 bases. Germline V gives CDR1 SQVTM, CDR2 ANQGSEA. CDR3 size: 13 residues. V trimming: 7 bases; J trimming: 4 bases; junction bases outside the gene matches: 5. CDR3 nucleotide sequence: TGCAGCGCCCTCCGGGAGGGCACCGGGGAGCTGTTTTTT. Translating it yields CSALREGTGELFF.

The V and J genes are TRBV9 and TRBJ1-1; a possible D gene is TRBD1 (5 bases). V lost 3 bases to trimming and J lost 0 bases, with 12 bases between them. The CDR3 extends over 15 amino acids. Germline V gene sequence: CDR1 SGDLS, CDR2 YYNGEE. CDR3 in DNA: TGTGCCAGCAGCGCCCAGGGACGGATGAACACTGAAGCTTTCTTT. It is translated as CASSAQGRMNTEAFF.

The V call is TRBV6-4, the J call TRBJ1-2; 8 nucleotides align to TRBD1. CDR1 is MRHNA and CDR2 is SNTAGT in the germline V gene. With V trimmed by 2 bases and J by 4 bases, 18 bases remained unmatched. There are 19 residues in the CDR3. This chain's CDR3 is CASSDPLRAGGAGSYGYTF. In nucleotides, the CDR3 is TGTGCCAGCAGTGACCCACTGCGGGCAGGGGGCGCGGGGAGCTATGGCTACACCTTC.

This chain links TRBV12-3 or TRBV12-4 with TRBJ1-1; D is unclear. This CDR3 spans 11 amino acids. Trimming left V 4 bases short and J 5 bases short, with 5 bases between. The CDR3 DNA follows: TGTGCCAGCAGTTCGAAGACTGAAGCTTTCTTT. This encodes CASSSKTEAFF.

CDR3 nucleotides: TGCAGCGTTGAGCGAGCGGGGGGCTCCTACAATGAGCAGTTCTTC. This translates into CSVERAGGSYNEQFF. The chain employs TRBV29-1 and TRBJ2-1; TRBD2 matches at 9 bases. The length of the CDR3 is 15 residues. The germline V gene encodes CDR1 SQVTM and CDR2 ANQGSEA. With V trimmed by 3 bases and J by 0 bases, 3 bases remained unmatched.

The chain joins TRBV29-1 to TRBJ2-5; no clear D gene. Germline V gene data show CDR1 as SQVTM and CDR2 as ANQGSEA. This CDR3 has 13 residues. Trimming left V 2 bases short and J 4 bases short, with 11 bases between. The CDR3 protein is CSVERRAGETQYF. The DNA of the CDR3 is TGCAGCGTTGAAAGAAGGGCCGGAGAGACCCAGTACTTC.

The chain uses TRBV18 and TRBJ1-1; 11 nucleotides line up with TRBD1. This CDR3 has 14 amino acids. Germline values: CDR1 KGHSH, CDR2 LQKENI. With V trimmed by 4 bases and J by 7 bases, 5 bases remained unmatched. The CDR3 DNA reads as TGTGCCAGCTCACTAGGACAGGGGGCTAGTGAAGCTTTCTTT. This codes for CASSLGQGASEAFF.

This clone was seen a single time. V gene TRBV27 combines with J gene TRBJ1-1; tentative D call: TRBD1 (5 bases). Trimming left V 6 bases short and J 0 bases short, with 11 bases between. Germline CDR1 reads MNHEY; CDR2 reads SMNVEV (reference sequence). This CDR3 spans 14 amino acids. The CDR3 coding sequence is TGTGCCAGCAGCCCCAGGGCCCTGAACACTGAAGCTTTCTTT. It is translated as CASSPRALNTEAFF.

V usage is TRBV6-6 and J usage is TRBJ2-7, with unresolved D. V was shortened by 1 base and J by 5 bases, with 9 bases between the two germline ends. CDR3 size: 13 residues. CDR1 MNHNY and CDR2 SVGAGI come from the germline V gene (reference sequence). The CDR3 reads CASSYLGRDEQYV. The CDR3 DNA is TGTGCCAGCAGTTACTTGGGTAGGGACGAGCAGTACGTC.

V is TRBV2 and J is TRBJ1-2; D may be TRBD1 (6 bases). The CDR3 length is 16 residues. The germline V gene has CDR1 SNHLY and CDR2 FYNNEI. Trimming took off 1 base at V and 5 bases at J, with 17 bases between the two ends. CDR3 residues: CASSEGLAGAGYGYTF. Written as DNA, the CDR3 is TGTGCCAGCAGTGAAGGTCTAGCGGGGGCCGGTTATGGCTACACCTTC.

The rearrangement links TRBV7-8 to TRBJ1-2; 7 nucleotides match TRBD1. V trimming: 4 bases; J trimming: 3 bases; junction bases outside the gene matches: 2. The CDR3 contains 13 residues. Germline values: CDR1 SGHVS, CDR2 FQNEAQ. This CDR3 reads CASSSGQYYGYTF. The CDR3 nucleotides are TGTGCCAGCAGCTCGGGACAGTACTATGGCTACACCTTC.

V and J are TRBV5-1 and TRBJ2-3; 7 bases are shared with TRBD2. The CDR3 length is 15 residues. The V gene end was trimmed by 2 bases and the J gene end by 3 bases; junction bases not matched to a gene: 6. CDR1 is SGHRS, CDR2 YFSETQ, per germline. Here the CDR3 reads CASSFQRGLTDTQYF. CDR3 coding DNA: TGCGCCAGCAGCTTTCAGCGGGGATTGACAGATACGCAGTATTTT.

The chain uses TRBV12-3 or TRBV12-4 and TRBJ2-5; D perhaps matches TRBD2 (6 bases). This CDR3 has 12 amino acids. Trimming removed 7 bases at V and 5 bases at J, with 11 bases between. The CDR3 bases are TGTGCCAGCACCCGCCGGGAGGAGACCCAGTACTTC. Its translation is CASTRREETQYF.

V usage is TRBV18 and J usage is TRBJ2-3, with D perhaps matching TRBD2 (5 bases). This CDR3 is built from 14 residues. The ends were cut back, 6 bases at V and 0 bases at J, with 10 bases in the middle. The germline V gene has CDR1 KGHSH and CDR2 LQKENI. As DNA, the CDR3 is TGTGCCAGCTCCCGTGGACTGAGCACAGATACGCAGTATTTT. Its protein is CASSRGLSTDTQYF.

The gene calls are TRBV12-5 and TRBJ1-2; weak D call: TRBD1 (6 bases). The CDR3 is 16 amino acids. From germline, CDR1 is LGHNT and CDR2 FRNRAP. V lost 5 bases and J lost 8, with 24 bases in between. The CDR3 bases are TGTGCTAGTGGTCCCCCCGGGGGAGGGGGGCAGGACGGCTACACCTTC. Protein sequence: CASGPPGGGGQDGYTF.

V gene TRBV24-1 combines with J gene TRBJ2-2; the D is unclear. CDR1 KGHDR and CDR2 SFDVKD come from the germline V gene. The V and J ends lost 1 base and 5 bases respectively, with 13 bases between them. The CDR3 is 16 amino acids. The CDR3, as DNA: TGTGCCACCAGTGATTTTGGGCGGCTGGGGACCGGGGAGCTGTTTTTT. It codes for CATSDFGRLGTGELFF.

The chain joins TRBV4-1 to TRBJ1-2; perhaps TRBD1 as D (5 bases). The V end was cut by 0 bases, the J end by 2 bases, with 10 bases between. CDR1 MGHRA and CDR2 YSYEKL come from the germline V gene. This CDR3 contains 15 residues. The CDR3 DNA sequence: TGCGCCAGCAGCCAAGAATGGGGGACCAACTATGGCTACACCTTC. This encodes CASSQEWGTNYGYTF.

This clone was counted between two and nine times. As DNA, the CDR3 is TGCGCCAGCAGTCCCCACCCCTCGGCCGGGGAGCTGTTTTTT. Translating gives CASSPHPSAGELFF. The chain has TRBV10-1 and TRBJ2-2; no definite D call. Per the germline V gene, CDR1 is WNHNN and CDR2 is SYGVQD (reference sequence). This CDR3 is built from 14 residues. With 5 bases removed from V and 6 bases from J, the gap between germline ends came to 13 bases.

This chain joins TRBV14 and TRBJ2-5, with D hard to call. Trimming removed 0 bases from V and 5 bases from J, with 10 bases in between. The germline V gene encodes CDR1 SGHDN and CDR2 FVKESK. The CDR3 has 14 residues. This chain's CDR3 is CASSQDLVSETQYF. The DNA of the CDR3 is TGTGCCAGCAGCCAAGATTTGGTCTCCGAGACCCAGTACTTC.

The count of this clone is one. The CDR3 nucleotides read TGTGCCAGCAGTTCCCCGACAGGGACTGAAGCTTTCTTT. The encoded protein is CASSSPTGTEAFF. This rearrangement joins TRBV6-5 to TRBJ1-1, with TRBD1 identical over 7 bases. The CDR3 has 13 residues. The germline gives CDR1 MNHEY, CDR2 SVGAGI. Unmatched junction bases numbered 4, after V lost 4 bases and J lost 5 bases.